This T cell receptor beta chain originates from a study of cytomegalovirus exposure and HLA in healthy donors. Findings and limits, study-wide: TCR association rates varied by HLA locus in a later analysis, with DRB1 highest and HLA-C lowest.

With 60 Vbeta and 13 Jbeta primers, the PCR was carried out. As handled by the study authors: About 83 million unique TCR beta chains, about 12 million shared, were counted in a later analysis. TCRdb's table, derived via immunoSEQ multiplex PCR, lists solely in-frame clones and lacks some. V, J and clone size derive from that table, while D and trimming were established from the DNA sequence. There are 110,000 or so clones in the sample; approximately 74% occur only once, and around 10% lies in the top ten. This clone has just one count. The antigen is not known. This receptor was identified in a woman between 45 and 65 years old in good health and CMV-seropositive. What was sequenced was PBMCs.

CDR3 coding DNA: TGTGCCTGGAGTCTCGGACAGGGAACCTACAATGAGCAGTTCTTC. Its protein is CAWSLGQGTYNEQFF. This chain links TRBV30 with TRBJ2-1; 8 nucleotides line up with TRBD1. J gave up 2 bases and V 2 bases, and 5 bases lay outside the gene matches. CDR1 and CDR2 from the germline V gene are GTSNPN and SVGIG (reference sequence). This CDR3 has 15 residues.